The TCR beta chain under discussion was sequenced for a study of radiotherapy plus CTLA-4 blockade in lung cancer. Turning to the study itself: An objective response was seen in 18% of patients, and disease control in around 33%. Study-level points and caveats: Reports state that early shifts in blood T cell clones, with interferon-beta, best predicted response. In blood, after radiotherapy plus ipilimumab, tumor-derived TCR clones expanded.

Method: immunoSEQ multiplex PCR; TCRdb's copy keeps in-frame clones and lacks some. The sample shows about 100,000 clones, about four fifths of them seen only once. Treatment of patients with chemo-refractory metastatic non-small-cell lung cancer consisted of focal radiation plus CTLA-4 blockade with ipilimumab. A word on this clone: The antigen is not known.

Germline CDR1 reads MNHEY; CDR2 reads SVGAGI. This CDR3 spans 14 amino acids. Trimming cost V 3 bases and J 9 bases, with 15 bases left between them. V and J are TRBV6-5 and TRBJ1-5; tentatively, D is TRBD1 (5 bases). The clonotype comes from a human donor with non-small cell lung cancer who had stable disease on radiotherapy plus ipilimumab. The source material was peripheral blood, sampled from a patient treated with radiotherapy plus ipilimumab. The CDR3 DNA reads TGTGCCAGCAGTTATTCGGGGGGGGGTTGGCCCCAGCATTTT. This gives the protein CASSYSGGGWPQHF.